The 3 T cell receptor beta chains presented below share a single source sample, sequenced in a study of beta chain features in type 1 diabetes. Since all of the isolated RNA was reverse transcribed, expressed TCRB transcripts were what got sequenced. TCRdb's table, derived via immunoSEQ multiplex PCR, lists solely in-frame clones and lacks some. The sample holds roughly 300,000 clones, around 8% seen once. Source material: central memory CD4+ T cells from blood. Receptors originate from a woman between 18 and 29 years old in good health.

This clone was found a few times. The chain's CDR3 is CASSPRQAYEQYF. The CDR3 DNA reads as TGTGCCAGCAGCCCGAGACAGGCCTACGAGCAGTACTTC. J is TRBJ2-7 and V is TRBV7-2, with D possibly matching TRBD1 (6 bases). The CDR3 is 13 residues long. V lost 5 bases, J lost 2 bases, and 10 bases lay in between. Germline values: CDR1 SGHTA, CDR2 FQGNSA.

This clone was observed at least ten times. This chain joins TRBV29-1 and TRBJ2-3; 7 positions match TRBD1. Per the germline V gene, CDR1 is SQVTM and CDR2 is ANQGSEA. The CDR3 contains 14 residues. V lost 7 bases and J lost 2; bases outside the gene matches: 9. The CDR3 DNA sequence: TGCAGCGCCCCCGGGACAGCTAACACAGATACGCAGTATTTT. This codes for CSAPGTANTDTQYF.

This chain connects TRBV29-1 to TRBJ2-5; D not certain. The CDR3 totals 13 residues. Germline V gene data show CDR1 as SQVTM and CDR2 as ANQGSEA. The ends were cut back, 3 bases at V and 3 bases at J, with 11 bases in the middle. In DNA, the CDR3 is TGCAGCGTTGATACAACAGTAAAAGAGACCCAGTACTTC. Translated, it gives CSVDTTVKETQYF.